Below, 5 T cell receptor beta chains from the same sample are listed, as sequenced in a study of blood T cell repertoires in COVID-19. The assay was immunoSEQ multiplex PCR, and TCRdb's table has in-frame clones only and misses some. The table shows approximately 200,000 clones, with 65% to 85% occurring only once. Material: PBMCs or T cells enriched from blood (not recorded which). The receptors shown here come from a woman in her thirties who had recovered from COVID-19.

DNA for the CDR3: TGTGCCAGCAGTTTGGGGGCCGTTAACTATGGCTACACCTTC. The encoded protein is CASSLGAVNYGYTF. The chain employs TRBV28 and TRBJ1-2, with a tentative D call TRBD1 (6 bases). The CDR3 contains 14 residues. Germline-derived CDR1 and CDR2 are MDHEN and SYDVKM. Trimming removed 3 bases at V and 1 base at J, with 9 bases between.

The gene calls are TRBV2 and TRBJ2-1; D gene ambiguous. The ends were cut back, 2 bases at V and 4 bases at J, with 3 bases in the middle. This CDR3 is built from 12 residues. Germline V CDR1 and CDR2: SNHLY, FYNNEI. Written as DNA, the CDR3 is TGTGCCAGCAGTGAAACTTACAATGAGCAGTTCTTC. Its translation is CASSETYNEQFF.

CDR3 in amino acids: CASSPTGGVMNTEAFF. In DNA form, the CDR3 reads TGTGCCAGCTCACCGACCGGGGGGGTAATGAACACTGAAGCTTTCTTT. This chain uses TRBV18 with TRBJ1-1; D might be TRBD1 (5 bases). The CDR3 is 16 residues long. The germline V gene has CDR1 KGHSH and CDR2 LQKENI. V was shortened by 3 bases and J by 0 bases, with 14 bases between the two germline ends.

J is TRBJ1-5 and V is TRBV30, with TRBD1 identical over 8 bases. The germline gives CDR1 GTSNPN, CDR2 SVGIG (reference sequence). This CDR3 region has 17 residues. The V segment lost 0 bases and the J segment 3 bases; nucleotides outside the gene matches: 10. Here the CDR3 DNA reads TGTGCCTGGAGTGTATACGGTCCAGGGGGCTTCAATCAGCCCCAGCATTTT. Its protein is CAWSVYGPGGFNQPQHF.

This clone was picked up one time. The J gene is TRBJ2-5, the V gene TRBV13, with 9 nucleotides matching TRBD1. Unmatched junction bases numbered 6, after V lost 6 bases and J lost 4 bases. Germline V gene sequence: CDR1 PRHDT, CDR2 FYEKMQ (reference sequence). The CDR3 sequence is 14 residues long. The CDR3 region is CASSLQGAGETQYF. The CDR3 nucleotides are TGTGCCAGCAGTCTACAGGGGGCGGGAGAGACCCAGTACTTC.